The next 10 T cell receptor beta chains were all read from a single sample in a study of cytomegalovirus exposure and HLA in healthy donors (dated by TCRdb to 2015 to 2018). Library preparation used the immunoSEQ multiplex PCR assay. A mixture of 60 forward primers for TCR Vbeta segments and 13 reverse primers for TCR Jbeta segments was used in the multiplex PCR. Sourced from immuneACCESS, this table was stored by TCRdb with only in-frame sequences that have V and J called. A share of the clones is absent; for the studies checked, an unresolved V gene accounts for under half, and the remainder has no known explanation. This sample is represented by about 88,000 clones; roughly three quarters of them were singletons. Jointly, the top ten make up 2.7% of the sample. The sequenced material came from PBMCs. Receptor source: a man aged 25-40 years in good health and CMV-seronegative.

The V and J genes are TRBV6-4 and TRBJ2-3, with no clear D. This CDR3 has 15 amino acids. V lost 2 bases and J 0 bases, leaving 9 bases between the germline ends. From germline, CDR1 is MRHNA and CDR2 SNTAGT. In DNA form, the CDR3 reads TGTGCCAGCAGTGACGGCGGTAAAAGCACAGATACGCAGTATTTT. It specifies CASSDGGKSTDTQYF.

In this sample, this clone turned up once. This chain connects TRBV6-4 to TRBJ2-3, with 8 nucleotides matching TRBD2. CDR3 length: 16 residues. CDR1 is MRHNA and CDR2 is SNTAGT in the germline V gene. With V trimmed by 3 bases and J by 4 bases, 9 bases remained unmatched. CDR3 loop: CASSEGAGGTADTQYF. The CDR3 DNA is TGTGCCAGCAGTGAGGGTGCGGGGGGAACCGCAGATACGCAGTATTTT.

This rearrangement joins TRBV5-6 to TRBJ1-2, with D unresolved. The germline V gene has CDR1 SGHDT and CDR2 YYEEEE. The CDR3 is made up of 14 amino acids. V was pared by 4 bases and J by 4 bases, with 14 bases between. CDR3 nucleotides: TGTGCCAGCAGCCCGAGAGGATACCTCTATGGCTACACCTTC. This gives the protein CASSPRGYLYGYTF.

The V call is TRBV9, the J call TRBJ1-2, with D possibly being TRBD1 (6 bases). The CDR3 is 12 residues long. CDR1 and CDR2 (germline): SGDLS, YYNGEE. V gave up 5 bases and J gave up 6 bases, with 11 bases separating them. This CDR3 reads CASRGGQDGYTF. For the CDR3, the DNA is TGTGCCAGCAGGGGGGGGCAAGATGGCTACACCTTC.

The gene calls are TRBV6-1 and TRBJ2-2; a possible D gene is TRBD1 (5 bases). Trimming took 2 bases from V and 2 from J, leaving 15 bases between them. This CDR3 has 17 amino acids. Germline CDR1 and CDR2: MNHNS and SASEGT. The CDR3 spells CASSETGSGINTGELFF. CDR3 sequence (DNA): TGTGCCAGCAGTGAAACAGGATCGGGTATAAACACCGGGGAGCTGTTTTTT.

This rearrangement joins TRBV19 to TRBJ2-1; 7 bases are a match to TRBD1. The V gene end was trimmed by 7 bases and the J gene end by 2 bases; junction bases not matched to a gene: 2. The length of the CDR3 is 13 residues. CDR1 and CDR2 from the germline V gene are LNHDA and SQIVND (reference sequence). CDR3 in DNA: TGTGCCAGTAACAGGGGAACCTACAATGAGCAGTTCTTC. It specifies CASNRGTYNEQFF.

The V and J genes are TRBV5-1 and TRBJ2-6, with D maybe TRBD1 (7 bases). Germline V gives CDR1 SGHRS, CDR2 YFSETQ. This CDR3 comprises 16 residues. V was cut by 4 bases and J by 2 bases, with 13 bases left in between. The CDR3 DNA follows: TGCGCCAGCAGCGCGGGACAGAGGACTGGGGCCAACGTCCTGACTTTC. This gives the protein CASSAGQRTGANVLTF.

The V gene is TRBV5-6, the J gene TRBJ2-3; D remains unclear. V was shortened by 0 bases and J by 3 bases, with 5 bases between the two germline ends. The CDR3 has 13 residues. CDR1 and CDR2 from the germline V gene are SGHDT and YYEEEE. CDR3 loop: CASSLARTDTQYF. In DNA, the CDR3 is TGTGCCAGCAGCTTGGCACGGACAGATACGCAGTATTTT. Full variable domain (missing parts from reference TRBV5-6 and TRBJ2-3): DAGVTQSPTHLIKTRGQQVTLRCSPKSGHDTVSWYQQALGQGPQFIFQYYEEEERQRGNFPDRFSGHQFPNYSSELNVNALLLGDSALYLCASSLARTDTQYFGPGTRLTVL.

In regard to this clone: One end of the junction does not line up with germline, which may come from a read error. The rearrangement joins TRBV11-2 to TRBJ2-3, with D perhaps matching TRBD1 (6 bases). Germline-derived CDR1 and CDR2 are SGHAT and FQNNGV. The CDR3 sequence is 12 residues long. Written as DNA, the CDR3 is TGTGCCAGCAGCTTCGACAGGCCCTTACCCCATTTT. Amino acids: CASSFDRPLPHF.

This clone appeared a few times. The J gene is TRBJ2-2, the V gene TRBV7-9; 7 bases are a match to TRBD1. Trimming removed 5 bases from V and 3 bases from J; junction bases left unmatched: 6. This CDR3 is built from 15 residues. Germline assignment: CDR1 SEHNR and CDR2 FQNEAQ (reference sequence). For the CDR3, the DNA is TGTGCCAGCAGCCCACCGGGACAGCACACCGGGGAGCTGTTTTTT. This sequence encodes CASSPPGQHTGELFF.